Presented here are 32 T cell receptor beta chains from one specimen sequenced in a study of shared clonotypes between healthy human individuals. Generated by immunoSEQ multiplex PCR, the TCRdb table keeps only in-frame clones and is missing some. The sample includes approximately 740,000 clones, roughly 70% of them seen just once. Sequencing input: memory CD4+ T cells sorted from blood. Subset given: CD45RA-negative fraction. Every receptor here comes from a woman in her twenties or thirties in good health.

This clone came up a few times. Other DNA sequences within the sample encode an identical CDR3. The chain links TRBV5-1 to TRBJ2-6; D is ambiguous. The CDR3 is 14 amino acids. V lost 0 bases to trimming and J lost 0 bases, with 1 base between them. CDR1 and CDR2 from the germline V gene are SGHRS and YFSETQ. The chain's CDR3 is CASSLASGANVLTF. The CDR3 nucleotides read TGCGCCAGCAGCTTGGCCTCTGGGGCCAACGTCCTGACTTTC.

CDR3 sequence: CASSFAGEDPQYF. DNA for the CDR3: TGTGCCAGCAGCTTCGCGGGAGAAGACCCGCAGTACTTC. The V and J genes are TRBV5-4 and TRBJ2-7, with 7 bases identical to TRBD2. Germline CDR1 SGHNT, CDR2 YYREEE (reference sequence). The CDR3 contains 13 residues. J was trimmed by 9 bases and V by 2 bases; bases with no gene match: 8.

Of note for this clone: The identical CDR3 is also encoded by other nucleotide sequences in the sample. The chain employs TRBV7-6 and TRBJ2-1, with TRBD2 matching 9 bases. The CDR3 has 15 amino acids. V lost 3 bases, J lost 3 bases, and 3 bases stayed unmatched. Germline loops: CDR1 SGHVS, CDR2 FNYEAQ. This CDR3 reads CASSLVAGVYNEQFF. The CDR3 nucleotides read TGTGCCAGCAGCTTGGTAGCGGGAGTCTACAATGAGCAGTTCTTC.

In this sample, this clone turned up a few times. The CDR3 sequence: CASSLVSGGDYEQYF. CDR3 sequence (DNA): TGTGCCAGCAGCTTAGTGTCAGGGGGCGACTACGAGCAGTACTTC. The chain links TRBV7-2 to TRBJ2-7, with 8 bases fitting TRBD1. Germline V gives CDR1 SGHTA, CDR2 FQGNSA. The V segment lost 1 base and the J segment 3 bases; nucleotides outside the gene matches: 5. This CDR3 spans 15 amino acids.

This chain joins TRBV19 and TRBJ2-7; TRBD2 aligns across 11 bases. The trim removed 6 bases at V and 6 bases at J, leaving 7 bases unmatched. CDR1 and CDR2 (germline): LNHDA, SQIVND (reference sequence). The CDR3 contains 14 residues. CDR3 protein: CASSNPGLAVEQYF. The CDR3 nucleotides are TGTGCCAGTAGCAATCCGGGACTAGCGGTCGAGCAGTACTTC.

V and J are TRBV7-9 and TRBJ2-1; 15 bases are shared with TRBD2. The CDR3 is 17 amino acids. Germline-derived CDR1 and CDR2 are SEHNR and FQNEAQ (reference sequence). V dropped 5 bases and J dropped 4; count of bases not matched to a gene: 6. CDR3 residues: CASSHEGLAGGYNEQFF. In nucleotides, the CDR3 is TGTGCCAGCAGCCACGAAGGACTAGCGGGAGGGTACAATGAGCAGTTCTTC. The variable domain in full, completed from reference TRBV7-9 and TRBJ2-1, reads DTGVSQNPRHKITKRGQNVTFRCDPISEHNRLYWYRQTLGQGPEFLTYFQNEAQLEKSRLLSDRFSAERPKGSFSTLEIQRTEQGDSAMYLCASSHEGLAGGYNEQFFGPGTRLTVL.

The chain recombines TRBV5-4 with TRBJ1-4; D ambiguous. Trimming cost V 2 bases and J 7 bases, with 15 bases left between them. Per the germline V gene, CDR1 is SGHNT and CDR2 is YYREEE (reference sequence). There are 15 residues in the CDR3. The CDR3 coding sequence is TGTGCCAGCAGCTTTGGAGCGGGCCTTGGTGAAAAACTGTTTTTT. It codes for CASSFGAGLGEKLFF.

This clone was picked up many times. The J gene is TRBJ2-2, the V gene TRBV5-1, with D unclear. Trimming removed 7 bases at V and 6 bases at J, with 16 bases between. In germline, CDR1 is SGHRS, CDR2 YFSETQ. This CDR3 contains 14 residues. The CDR3 sequence is CASSPPVRPGELFF. The CDR3 region has the DNA TGCGCCAGCTCTCCCCCCGTCCGCCCCGGGGAGCTGTTTTTT.

This clone was picked up a small number of times. The sample contains more than one DNA sequence encoding this CDR3. The chain couples TRBV7-9 to TRBJ2-3; D not resolved. The CDR3 is made up of 11 amino acids. V shed 2 bases and J shed 3 bases, with 0 bases lying between them. Germline CDR1 reads SEHNR; CDR2 reads FQNEAQ (reference sequence). The CDR3 region is CASSLTDTQYF. The CDR3 nucleotides are TGTGCCAGCAGCTTAACAGATACGCAGTATTTT.

This clone was found many times. This chain joins TRBV6-1 and TRBJ2-7, with 9 bases identical to TRBD2. Germline lookup yields CDR1 MNHNS and CDR2 SASEGT. The V segment lost 1 base and the J segment 2 bases; nucleotides outside the gene matches: 15. This CDR3 spans 19 amino acids. The chain's CDR3 is CASSEGFWGRSGRTYEQYF. The DNA of the CDR3 is TGTGCCAGCAGTGAAGGATTCTGGGGCCGGAGCGGGAGGACCTACGAGCAGTACTTC.

Comment on this clone: Other DNA sequences in the same sample also yield this CDR3. The J gene is TRBJ1-3, the V gene TRBV30, with D uncertain. Trimming stripped 1 base from V and 4 bases from J, with 8 bases between. The CDR3 length is 13 residues. Germline V lookup: CDR1 GTSNPN, CDR2 SVGIG (reference sequence). In DNA form, the CDR3 reads TGTGCCTGGAGTGCGGGGTACGGAAACACCATATATTTT. Translation gives CAWSAGYGNTIYF.

This clone has at least ten counts. V gene TRBV19 combines with J gene TRBJ1-2; 7 nucleotides align to TRBD1. CDR1 and CDR2 from the germline V gene are LNHDA and SQIVND (reference sequence). CDR3 length equals 14 residues. V trimming: 7 bases; J trimming: 1 base; junction bases outside the gene matches: 6. The CDR3 nucleotides are TGTGCCAGTACAGGGACAGAATATAACTATGGCTACACCTTC. Residues: CASTGTEYNYGYTF.

The V call is TRBV28, the J call TRBJ2-5; D possibly corresponds to TRBD2 (6 bases). The length of the CDR3 is 17 residues. V dropped 3 bases and J dropped 3 bases, with 20 bases sitting between them. Germline-derived CDR1 and CDR2 are MDHEN and SYDVKM. The CDR3 sequence: CASSFISAGRGKETQYF. The CDR3 nucleotides are TGTGCCAGCAGTTTTATTTCGGCGGGACGGGGGAAAGAGACCCAGTACTTC.

The chain joins TRBV28 to TRBJ2-3; the D gene is possibly TRBD2 (6 bases). Germline V gene lookup returns CDR1 MDHEN and CDR2 SYDVKM. The V gene lost 5 bases and the J gene lost 6 bases, with 9 bases spanning the gap. This CDR3 is 12 amino acids long. DNA for the CDR3: TGTGCCAGCAGTGACCGGGAGGATACGCAGTATTTT. This sequence encodes CASSDREDTQYF. Together with reference TRBV28 and TRBJ2-3, the CDR3 gives the full variable domain: DVKVTQSSRYLVKRTGEKVFLECVQDMDHENMFWYRQDPGLGLRLIYFSYDVKMKEKGDIPEGYSVSREKKERFSLILESASTNQTSMYLCASSDREDTQYFGPGTRLTVL.

This clone appeared a few times. The genes are TRBV7-3 and TRBJ2-3, with a weak D call TRBD1 (6 bases). CDR1 is SGHTA, CDR2 FQGTGA, per germline. CDR3 size: 16 residues. Trimming removed 4 bases at V and 2 bases at J, with 16 bases between. The CDR3 reads CASSSWTETFTDTQYF. Here the CDR3 DNA reads TGTGCCAGCAGCTCCTGGACAGAAACCTTCACAGATACGCAGTATTTT. The whole variable domain, filled in from reference TRBV7-3 and TRBJ2-3, reads GAGVSQTPSNKVTEKGKYVELRCDPISGHTALYWYRQSLGQGPEFLIYFQGTGAADDSGLPNDRFFAVRPEGSVSTLKIQRTERGDSAVYLCASSSWTETFTDTQYFGPGTRLTVL.

As for this clone: The sample carries other DNA sequences with the same CDR3. This rearrangement joins TRBV30 to TRBJ1-2, with D tentatively TRBD1 (5 bases). The CDR3 totals 13 residues. The V gene's germline CDR1 is GTSNPN and CDR2 SVGIG (reference sequence). Trimming shortened V by 0 bases and J by 8 bases, and 13 bases separated the two germline ends. The CDR3 DNA is TGTGCCTGGAGTGTAAGGCAGGGTTACGGCTACACCTTC. Protein sequence: CAWSVRQGYGYTF.

This clone was seen once. The CDR3 DNA sequence: TGTGCCATTTCAGGGGTGGCCAATGAGCAGTTCTTC. Its protein product is CAISGVANEQFF. J is TRBJ2-1 and V is TRBV10-3; maybe TRBD1 (6 bases). Trimming pared 9 bases from V and 6 bases from J, leaving 12 bases between. Looked up from germline, CDR1 is ENHRY and CDR2 is SYGVKD. The CDR3 is made up of 12 amino acids.

The chain carries TRBV28 and TRBJ2-1; 7 bases match TRBD1. Germline CDR1 MDHEN, CDR2 SYDVKM. The CDR3 has 15 amino acids. After removal of 8 bases from V and 9 bases from J, the junction contained 16 bases not matched to a gene. CDR3 DNA: TGTGCCAGCTCCCACGTCGGGACAGAACGTCCTGAGCAGTTCTTC. It yields the protein CASSHVGTERPEQFF.

The chain has TRBV19 and TRBJ2-3; 7 nucleotides match TRBD1. V shed 10 bases and J 1 base; nucleotides not matched to a gene: 2. In germline, CDR1 is LNHDA, CDR2 SQIVND (reference sequence). The CDR3 extends over 12 amino acids. The CDR3 is CATGQGTDTQYF. The CDR3 DNA reads TGTGCCACTGGACAGGGCACAGATACGCAGTATTTT.

The sample holds one count of this clone. The chain joins TRBV5-1 to TRBJ2-5; D gene ambiguous. Trimming pared 1 base from V and 2 bases from J, leaving 6 bases between. The germline CDR1 and CDR2 sequences are SGHRS and YFSETQ. CDR3 length: 13 amino acids. CDR3 coding DNA: TGCGCCAGCAGCTTGCAGCAGCAAGAGACCCAGTACTTC. Translated: CASSLQQQETQYF. Together with reference TRBV5-1 and TRBJ2-5, the CDR3 gives the full variable domain: KAGVTQTPRYLIKTRGQQVTLSCSPISGHRSVSWYQQTPGQGLQFLFEYFSETQRNKGNFPGRFSGRQFSNSRSEMNVSTLELGDSALYLCASSLQQQETQYFGPGTRLLVL.

This chain links TRBV18 with TRBJ2-3; possible D gene TRBD1, 5 bases. Trimming took off 1 base at V and 2 bases at J, with 7 bases between the two ends. Germline V gene data show CDR1 as KGHSH and CDR2 as LQKENI. The CDR3 extends over 14 amino acids. CDR3 sequence reads: CASSPQGPTDTQYF. The CDR3 nucleotides read TGTGCCAGCTCACCACAGGGGCCCACAGATACGCAGTATTTT.

The table lists this clone with a few counts. CDR3 nucleotide sequence: TGTGCCAGCAGTGAATATCGCCGGGACAGAATACGGTACGAGCAGTACTTC. Its translation is CASSEYRRDRIRYEQYF. This chain connects TRBV25-1 to TRBJ2-7; 7 nucleotides align to TRBD1. The CDR3 consists of 17 residues. V was pared by 0 bases and J by 4 bases, with 12 bases of the junction left unmatched. Per the germline V gene, CDR1 is MGHDK and CDR2 is SYGVNS.

This rearrangement joins TRBV27 to TRBJ2-5; D could derive from TRBD1 or TRBD2 (6 bases each). The CDR3 totals 15 residues. Germline lookup yields CDR1 MNHEY and CDR2 SMNVEV (reference sequence). The V and J ends lost 5 bases and 5 bases respectively, with 18 bases between them. CDR3 region: CASSPYRVGGETQYF. CDR3 bases: TGTGCCAGCAGTCCCTACAGGGTAGGAGGGGAGACCCAGTACTTC.

The gene calls are TRBV30 and TRBJ1-1; 9 bases match TRBD1. CDR3 length: 13 residues. The V segment lost 3 bases and the J segment 5 bases; nucleotides outside the gene matches: 4. Germline V gives CDR1 GTSNPN, CDR2 SVGIG (reference sequence). In nucleotides, the CDR3 is TGTGCCTGGAGCCGACAGGGGGAGACTGAAGCTTTCTTT. Protein product: CAWSRQGETEAFF.

J is TRBJ2-3 and V is TRBV19; D is unclear. CDR1 LNHDA and CDR2 SQIVND come from the germline V gene (reference sequence). CDR3 length: 15 amino acids. V was pared by 5 bases and J by 3 bases, with 15 bases between. In nucleotides, the CDR3 is TGTGCCAGTAGTCAGAGCCATTCAAATACAGATACGCAGTATTTT. Its translation is CASSQSHSNTDTQYF.

This clone was observed a handful of times. The gene calls are TRBV5-5 and TRBJ1-1; maybe TRBD1 (6 bases). The germline V gene has CDR1 SGHKS and CDR2 YYEKEE (reference sequence). The CDR3 is 14 amino acids. The V end lost 2 bases, the J end lost 4 bases, and 12 bases lay between the germline ends. In DNA, the CDR3 is TGTGCCAGCAGCTTCCAGGGAGGGGGCACTGAAGCTTTCTTT. Residues: CASSFQGGGTEAFF.

The V gene is TRBV19, the J gene TRBJ1-6, with 9 bases aligning to TRBD1. This CDR3 comprises 15 residues. Germline V gives CDR1 LNHDA, CDR2 SQIVND (reference sequence). Trimming removed 2 bases from V and 8 bases from J; junction bases left unmatched: 4. Here the CDR3 DNA reads TGTGCCAGTAGTATAACCTGGACAGGGGATTCACCCCTCCACTTT. It is translated as CASSITWTGDSPLHF.

This clone was observed a few times. The chain carries TRBV6-5 and TRBJ2-5; D ambiguous. This CDR3 is 14 amino acids long. V was cut by 6 bases and J by 3 bases, with 14 bases left in between. Germline loops: CDR1 MNHEY, CDR2 SVGAGI. The CDR3 DNA reads TGTGCCAGCAGCCCATGGGTGGTAGAAGAGACCCAGTACTTC. Translation: CASSPWVVEETQYF.

The chain recombines TRBV15 with TRBJ2-4; D gene uncertain. The CDR3 covers 15 residues. Germline CDR1 LNHNV, CDR2 YYDKDF (reference sequence). V was shortened by 4 bases and J by 0 bases, with 10 bases between the two germline ends. The CDR3, as DNA: TGTGCCACCAGCATGAGCGAGCTAGCCAAAAACATTCAGTACTTC. Translation: CATSMSELAKNIQYF.

The CDR3 bases are TGTGCCACCAGCGGGGCTAGCGTACAAGAGACCCAGTACTTC. Translated: CATSGASVQETQYF. The chain joins TRBV15 to TRBJ2-5; D might be TRBD2 (6 bases). The CDR3 sequence is 14 residues long. V shed 5 bases and J shed 2 bases, with 12 bases lying between them. CDR1 LNHNV and CDR2 YYDKDF come from the germline V gene (reference sequence).

This clone was found once. The chain combines TRBV9 with TRBJ2-5, with 11 bases lining up with TRBD2. CDR1 is SGDLS, CDR2 YYNGEE, per germline. Unmatched junction bases numbered 15, after V lost 4 bases and J lost 13 bases. The CDR3 covers 15 residues. The CDR3 sequence: CASSPRPGLAVPRYF. The CDR3 region has the DNA TGTGCCAGCAGCCCCAGACCGGGACTAGCGGTTCCCCGGTACTTC.

This sequence joins TRBV19 and TRBJ2-2, with 9 nucleotides matching TRBD1. This CDR3 is built from 16 residues. J gave up 7 bases and V 2 bases, and 8 bases lay outside the gene matches. Germline V CDR1 and CDR2: LNHDA, SQIVND (reference sequence). This chain's CDR3 is CASSIRGQGKNGELFF. The CDR3 DNA reads TGTGCCAGTAGTATAAGGGGACAGGGTAAAAACGGGGAGCTGTTTTTT.